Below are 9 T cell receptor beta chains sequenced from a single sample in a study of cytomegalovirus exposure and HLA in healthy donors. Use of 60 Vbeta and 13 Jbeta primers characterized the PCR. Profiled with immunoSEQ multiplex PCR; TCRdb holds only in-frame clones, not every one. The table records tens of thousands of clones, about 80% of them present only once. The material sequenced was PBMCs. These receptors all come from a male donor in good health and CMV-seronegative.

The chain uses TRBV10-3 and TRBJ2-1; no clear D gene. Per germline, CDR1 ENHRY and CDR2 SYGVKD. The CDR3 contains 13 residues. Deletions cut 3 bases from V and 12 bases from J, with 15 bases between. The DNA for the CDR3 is TGTGCCATCAGTGATCAGGTGCCATGGTTGCAGTTCTTC. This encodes CAISDQVPWLQFF.

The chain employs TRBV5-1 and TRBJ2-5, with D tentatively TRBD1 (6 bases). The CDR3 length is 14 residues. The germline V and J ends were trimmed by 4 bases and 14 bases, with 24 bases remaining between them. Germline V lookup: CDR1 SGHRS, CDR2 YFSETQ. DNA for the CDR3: TGCGCCAGCAGCCCTAACCCGGGACAAAACGTCCCTTACTTC. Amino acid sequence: CASSPNPGQNVPYF.

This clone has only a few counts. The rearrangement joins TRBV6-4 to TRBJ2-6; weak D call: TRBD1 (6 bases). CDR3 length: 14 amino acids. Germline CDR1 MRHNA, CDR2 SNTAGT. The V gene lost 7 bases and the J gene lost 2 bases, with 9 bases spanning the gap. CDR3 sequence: CASKQGTGANVLTF. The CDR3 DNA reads TGTGCCAGCAAACAGGGTACTGGGGCCAACGTCCTGACTTTC.

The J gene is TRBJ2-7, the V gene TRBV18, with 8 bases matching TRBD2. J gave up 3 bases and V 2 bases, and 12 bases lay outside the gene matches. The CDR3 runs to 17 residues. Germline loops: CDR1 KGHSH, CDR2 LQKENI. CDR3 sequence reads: CASSPGGGVAGYYEQYF. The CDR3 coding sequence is TGTGCCAGCTCACCAGGGGGGGGCGTAGCGGGATACTACGAGCAGTACTTC. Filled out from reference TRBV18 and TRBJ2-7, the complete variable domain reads NAGVMQNPRHLVRRRGQEARLRCSPMKGHSHVYWYRQLPEEGLKFMVYLQKENIIDESGMPKERFSAEFPKEGPSILRIQQVVRGDSAAYFCASSPGGGVAGYYEQYFGPGTRLTVT.

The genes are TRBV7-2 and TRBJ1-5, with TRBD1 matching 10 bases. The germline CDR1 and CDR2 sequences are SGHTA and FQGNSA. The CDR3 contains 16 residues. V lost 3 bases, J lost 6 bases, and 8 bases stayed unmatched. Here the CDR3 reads CASSFAGQGTGQPQHF. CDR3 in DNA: TGTGCCAGCAGCTTCGCGGGACAGGGGACGGGTCAGCCCCAGCATTTT. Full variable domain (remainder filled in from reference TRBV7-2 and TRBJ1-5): GAGVSQSPSNKVTEKGKDVELRCDPISGHTALYWYRQSLGQGLEFLIYFQGNSAPDKSGLPSDRFSAERTGGSVSTLTIQRTQQEDSAVYLCASSFAGQGTGQPQHFGDGTRLSIL.

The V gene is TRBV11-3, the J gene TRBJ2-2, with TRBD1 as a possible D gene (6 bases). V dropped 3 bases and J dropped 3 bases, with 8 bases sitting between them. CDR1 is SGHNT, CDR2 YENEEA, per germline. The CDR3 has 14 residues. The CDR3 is CASSLGAYTGELFF. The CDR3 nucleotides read TGTGCCAGCAGCTTGGGGGCGTACACCGGGGAGCTGTTTTTT.

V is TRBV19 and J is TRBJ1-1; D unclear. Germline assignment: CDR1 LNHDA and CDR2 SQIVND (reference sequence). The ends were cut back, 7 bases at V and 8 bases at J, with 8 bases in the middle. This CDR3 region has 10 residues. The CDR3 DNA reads TGTGCCAGTAACCCCGCGGAAGCTTTCTTT. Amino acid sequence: CASNPAEAFF.

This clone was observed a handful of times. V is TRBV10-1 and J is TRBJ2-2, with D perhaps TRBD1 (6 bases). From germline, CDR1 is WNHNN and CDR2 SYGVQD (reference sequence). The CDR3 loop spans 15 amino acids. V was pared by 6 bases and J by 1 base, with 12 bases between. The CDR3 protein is CASSSDRLNTGELFF. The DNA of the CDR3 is TGCGCCAGCAGCTCAGACAGGTTGAACACCGGGGAGCTGTTTTTT.

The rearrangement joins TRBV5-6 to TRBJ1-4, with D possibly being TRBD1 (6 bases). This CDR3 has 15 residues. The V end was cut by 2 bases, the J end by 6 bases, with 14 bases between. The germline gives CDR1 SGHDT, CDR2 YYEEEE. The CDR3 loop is CASSFFYRADEKLFF. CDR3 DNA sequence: TGTGCCAGCAGCTTTTTTTACAGGGCTGATGAAAAACTGTTTTTT.